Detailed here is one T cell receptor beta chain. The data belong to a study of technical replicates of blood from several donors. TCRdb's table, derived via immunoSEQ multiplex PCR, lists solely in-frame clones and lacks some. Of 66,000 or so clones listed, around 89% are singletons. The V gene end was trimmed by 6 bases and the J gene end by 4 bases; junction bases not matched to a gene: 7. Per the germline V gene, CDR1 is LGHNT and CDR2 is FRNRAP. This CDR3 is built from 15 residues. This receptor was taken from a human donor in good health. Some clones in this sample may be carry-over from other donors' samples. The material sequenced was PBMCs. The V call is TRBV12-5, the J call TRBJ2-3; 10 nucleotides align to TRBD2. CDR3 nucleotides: TGTGCTAGTGGAAAGCGGGAGGGCATCGCAGATACGCAGTATTTT. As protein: CASGKREGIADTQYF.